These 8 T cell receptor beta chains were all obtained from the same sample, sequenced in a study of blood T cell repertoires in COVID-19 (dated by TCRdb to 2018 to 2021). Library construction relied on the immunoSEQ multiplex PCR assay. TCRdb took over this immuneACCESS table, retaining in-frame rearrangements with V and J assigned. Such tables are incomplete; in checked studies, under half of the missing clones stem from an unresolved V gene, and the remainder is unexplained. The sample table shows 180,000 or so clones, and approximately 79% are seen once. The ten largest clones capture roughly 14% of the sample. The sample comprised peripheral blood. The source of these receptors is a man aged 50-59 years who had recovered from COVID-19.

The chain has TRBV6-2 or TRBV6-3 and TRBJ1-2; 9 nucleotides line up with TRBD1. Germline V CDR1 and CDR2: MNHEY, SVGEGT. V dropped 3 bases and J dropped 3; count of bases not matched to a gene: 23. This CDR3 has 21 amino acids. CDR3 protein: CASSYLGPTGDREFGDYGYTF. Written as DNA, the CDR3 is TGTGCCAGCAGTTATTTGGGCCCCACCGGGGACAGGGAATTTGGTGACTATGGCTACACCTTC.

This chain uses TRBV30 with TRBJ2-6; 9 positions match TRBD1. The CDR3 extends over 15 amino acids. V gave up 3 bases and J gave up 2 bases; unmatched junction bases: 2. Germline CDR1 GTSNPN, CDR2 SVGIG (reference sequence). The CDR3 DNA sequence: TGTGCCTGGAGAACAGGGGGCCCTGGGGCCAACGTCCTGACTTTC. It translates to CAWRTGGPGANVLTF.

The rearrangement links TRBV5-1 to TRBJ2-5; D not resolved. The germline V and J ends were trimmed by 0 bases and 1 base, with 13 bases remaining between them. This CDR3 spans 16 amino acids. Germline assignment: CDR1 SGHRS and CDR2 YFSETQ. The CDR3 protein is CASSLVTLRFQETQYF. DNA of the CDR3: TGCGCCAGCAGCTTGGTAACTCTCCGGTTCCAAGAGACCCAGTACTTC.

V gene TRBV20-1 combines with J gene TRBJ1-2; 8 bases map to TRBD1. The V segment lost 3 bases and the J segment 0 bases; nucleotides outside the gene matches: 9. The CDR3 length is 16 residues. CDR1 and CDR2 from the germline V gene are DFQATT and SNEGSKA (reference sequence). CDR3 nucleotide sequence: TGCAGTGCTAGTATCGCAGGGGGCCCTACTAACTATGGCTACACCTTC. Protein sequence: CSASIAGGPTNYGYTF.

The chain combines TRBV4-2 with TRBJ1-2; no clear D. Germline V gene data show CDR1 as LGHNA and CDR2 as YNFKEQ. This CDR3 comprises 15 residues. Trimming removed 0 bases from V and 2 bases from J, with 10 bases in between. CDR3 sequence (DNA): TGTGCCAGCAGCCAAGATAGAGCTAGGAACTATGGCTACACCTTC. This encodes CASSQDRARNYGYTF.

The chain couples TRBV5-1 to TRBJ1-4, with no clear D. This CDR3 has 14 residues. CDR1 and CDR2 (germline): SGHRS, YFSETQ. The V end was cut by 1 base, the J end by 6 bases, with 10 bases between. The CDR3 here is CASSLWGGDEKLFF. The CDR3 nucleotides are TGCGCCAGCAGCTTGTGGGGAGGAGATGAAAAACTGTTTTTT. Complete variable domain (other parts from reference TRBV5-1 and TRBJ1-4): KAGVTQTPRYLIKTRGQQVTLSCSPISGHRSVSWYQQTPGQGLQFLFEYFSETQRNKGNFPGRFSGRQFSNSRSEMNVSTLELGDSALYLCASSLWGGDEKLFFGSGTQLSVL.

The sample holds a few counts of this clone. The chain is built from TRBV7-2 and TRBJ1-2; tentatively, D is TRBD1 (5 bases). Trimming pared 0 bases from V and 3 bases from J, leaving 8 bases between. This CDR3 has 14 residues. The germline CDR1 and CDR2 sequences are SGHTA and FQGNSA. CDR3 nucleotides: TGTGCCAGCAGCTTAGCCCCAGGGTACTATGGCTACACCTTC. Its protein is CASSLAPGYYGYTF.

The gene calls are TRBV6-5 and TRBJ2-1, with a tentative D call TRBD2 (5 bases). V lost 2 bases, J lost 5 bases, and 16 bases lay in between. Germline V lookup: CDR1 MNHEY, CDR2 SVGAGI. CDR3 length equals 16 residues. CDR3 protein: CASSYDMGGFDNEQFF. The CDR3 DNA is TGTGCCAGCAGTTACGACATGGGCGGGTTCGACAATGAGCAGTTCTTC.